Listed below are T cell receptor beta chains from one sample, sequenced in a study of control samples from healthy donors and cancer patients. Sequenced by immunoSEQ multiplex PCR; TCRdb stores in-frame clones only, minus some. This sample has fewer than 200,000 clones; 80% to 95% occur once, and the top ten carry roughly 4%. The sample consisted of blood. The receptor set was obtained from a woman aged 55 to 70 in good health. Each CDR3 is given with its conserved first and last residue. D genes are given only for firm matches. Expanded clones are given a class, and other clones once, few, many or no size at all.

NA	NA	TRBV12-3/TRBV12-4	TRBJ1-6	CASSFLDNSPLHF	TGTGCCAGCAGTTTCCTAGATAATTCACCCCTCCACTTT
NA	once	TRBV19	TRBJ1-2	CASSKARYRQDNYGYTF	TGTGCCAGTAGTAAAGCCCGATATAGACAGGATAACTATGGCTACACCTTC
NA	NA	TRBV7-9	TRBJ2-4	CASSLTVAKNIQYF	TGTGCCAGCAGCTTAACTGTAGCCAAAAACATTCAGTACTTC
NA	NA	TRBV12-3/TRBV12-4	TRBJ2-5	CASSFSREETQYF	TGTGCCAGCAGTTTTTCCAGGGAAGAGACCCAGTACTTC
NA	NA	TRBV6-2/TRBV6-3	TRBJ1-2	CASSYTRTAFYYGYTF	TGTGCCAGCAGTTACACTAGGACAGCTTTTTACTATGGCTACACCTTC
NA	NA	TRBV19	TRBJ2-3	CASTHGWGQRGADTQYF	TGTGCCAGTACTCACGGGTGGGGGCAGAGAGGCGCAGATACGCAGTATTTT
TRBD2	once	TRBV27	TRBJ2-3	CASSLLLAGGTDTQYF	TGTGCCAGCAGTTTATTGCTAGCGGGGGGCACAGATACGCAGTATTTT
NA	NA	TRBV5-6	TRBJ1-2	CASSLGSGTLGYTF	TGTGCCAGCAGCTTGGGGTCAGGGACGCTTGGCTACACCTTC
NA	NA	TRBV6-2/TRBV6-3	TRBJ1-6	CASSYAGPGGSRSPLHF	TGTGCCAGCAGTTACGCAGGCCCCGGAGGGTCCCGATCACCCCTCCACTTT
TRBD2	NA	TRBV7-3	TRBJ2-3	CASSSTGTRRTDTQYF	TGTGCCAGCAGCTCGACCGGGACTAGGAGGACAGATACGCAGTATTTT
NA	once	TRBV30	TRBJ1-4	CACSLAEKLFF	TGTGCCTGTTCCCTGGCCGAAAAACTGTTTTTT
NA	NA	TRBV6-2/TRBV6-3	TRBJ2-3	CASSNEGRTDTQYF	TGTGCCAGCAGCAATGAGGGCCGCACAGATACGCAGTATTTT
NA	NA	TRBV30	TRBJ1-1	CAWSRQKNTEAFF	TGTGCCTGGAGTCGACAGAAGAACACTGAAGCTTTCTTT
TRBD1	NA	TRBV19	TRBJ1-2	CASSIDRTGSNYGYTF	TGTGCCAGTAGTATAGATCGGACAGGGAGTAACTATGGCTACACCTTC
TRBD1	NA	TRBV6-5	TRBJ1-1	CASSRTGAKGTEAFF	TGTGCCAGCAGTCGGACAGGGGCAAAGGGTACTGAAGCTTTCTTT
TRBD2	NA	TRBV6-1	TRBJ2-7	CASSEGLAGIYEQYF	TGTGCCAGCAGTGAAGGACTAGCGGGGATCTACGAGCAGTACTTC
NA	NA	TRBV7-9	TRBJ1-1	CASSSQTGTEAFF	TGTGCCAGCAGCTCACAGACGGGCACTGAAGCTTTCTTT
TRBD2	NA	TRBV9	TRBJ2-3	CASSSSLAGTDTQYF	TGTGCCAGCAGCTCCAGCTTAGCGGGGACAGATACGCAGTATTTT
NA	NA	TRBV28	TRBJ1-1	CASNGGRMSAFF	TGTGCCAGCAATGGTGGGCGGATGTCAGCTTTCTTT
NA	NA	TRBV5-1	TRBJ1-3	CASSLFLVGQTGNTIYF	TGCGCCAGCAGCTTGTTTCTGGTAGGACAAACTGGAAACACCATATATTTT
NA	NA	TRBV25-1	TRBJ1-3	CASSEYTGRTIYF	TGTGCCAGCAGTGAATATACAGGGAGGACCATATATTTT
NA	NA	TRBV27	TRBJ1-1	CASSLSPEGNTEAFF	TGTGCCAGCAGTTTATCCCCAGAGGGGAACACTGAAGCTTTCTTT
NA	NA	TRBV12-3/TRBV12-4	TRBJ1-2	CASSSLTWGYTF	TGTGCCAGCAGTTCCTTAACGTGGGGCTACACCTTC
TRBD2	NA	TRBV5-4	TRBJ2-7	CASSQRTSRSYEQYF	TGTGCCAGCAGCCAAAGGACTAGCCGCTCCTACGAGCAGTACTTC
NA	few	TRBV18	TRBJ2-1	CASSPMVDNEQFF	TGTGCCAGCTCACCAATGGTGGACAATGAGCAGTTCTTC
NA	few	TRBV29-1	TRBJ2-3	CSVEGGTDTQYF	TGCAGCGTTGAAGGTGGCACAGATACGCAGTATTTT
TRBD1	NA	TRBV27	TRBJ1-4	CASSTDRGGEKLFF	TGTGCCAGCAGCACGGACAGGGGTGGAGAAAAACTGTTTTTT
TRBD1	NA	TRBV9	TRBJ1-1	CASSGHPGQVNTEAFF	TGTGCCAGCAGCGGACACCCGGGACAGGTGAACACTGAAGCTTTCTTT
NA	NA	TRBV4-3	TRBJ2-7	CASSQDYASYEQYF	TGCGCCAGCAGCCAAGATTACGCCTCCTACGAGCAGTACTTC
TRBD1	NA	TRBV7-2	TRBJ2-2	CASSLRRTGYTGELFF	TGTGCCAGCAGCCTACGGAGGACAGGATACACCGGGGAGCTGTTTTTT
NA	NA	TRBV29-1	TRBJ1-5	CSVALSGNQPQHF	TGCAGCGTTGCTCTAAGTGGCAATCAGCCCCAGCATTTT
NA	NA	TRBV6-6	TRBJ1-1	CASSRRGQGLGWNTEAFF	TGTGCCAGCAGCCGACGGGGCCAGGGGCTAGGATGGAACACTGAAGCTTTCTTT
TRBD2	NA	TRBV19	TRBJ2-5	CASSMTSAEETQYF	TGTGCCAGTAGTATGACTAGCGCCGAAGAGACCCAGTACTTC
TRBD1	NA	TRBV10-3	TRBJ1-4	CATRQGPYEKLFF	TGTGCCACCCGACAGGGGCCTTATGAAAAACTGTTTTTT
TRBD1	NA	TRBV4-3	TRBJ1-1	CASSQDYFVGTGASNTEAFF	TGCGCCAGCAGCCAAGATTATTTTGTCGGGACAGGGGCGTCGAACACTGAAGCTTTCTTT
NA	NA	TRBV12-5	TRBJ2-2	CASGTRQSNTGELFF	TGTGCTAGTGGTACCCGACAGTCGAACACCGGGGAGCTGTTTTTT
TRBD1	NA	TRBV10-3	TRBJ2-6	CAISTGQGLSGANVLTF	TGTGCCATCAGTACGGGACAGGGACTCTCTGGGGCCAACGTCCTGACTTTC
NA	NA	TRBV4-1	TRBJ1-5	CASSQDHKAGNSNQPQHF	TGCGCCAGCAGCCAAGATCATAAGGCCGGGAATAGCAATCAGCCCCAGCATTTT
TRBD2	NA	TRBV4-3	TRBJ2-2	CASSQDRAGAPGELFF	TGCGCCAGCAGCCAAGATCGAGCGGGGGCCCCCGGGGAGCTGTTTTTT
NA	NA	TRBV29-1	TRBJ2-1	CSVVILAQVLRNEQFF	TGCAGCGTTGTTATCTTAGCCCAAGTACTGCGCAATGAGCAGTTCTTC
NA	NA	TRBV9	TRBJ1-2	CASGNSPDTF	TGTGCCAGCGGAAACAGCCCCGACACCTTC